The rows below give T cell receptor beta chains drawn from one sample of a study of blood T cell repertoires in COVID-19. The method was immunoSEQ multiplex PCR; TCRdb's version includes in-frame clones alone and lacks a portion of them. Of around 310,000 clones listed, around nine tenths were seen once; the top ten hold almost 9.5%. Sequencing was performed on PBMCs or T cells enriched from blood (not recorded which). The receptors shown here come from a woman in her twenties or thirties who had recovered from COVID-19. The CDR3 runs from the conserved cysteine through the conserved F or W. Fields, in order: CDR3 length, V gene, D gene, clone size, J gene, CDR3 DNA, CDR3 protein. A D gene is named only where the DNA matches it firmly. A clone size is listed for some rows: how often the clone was seen (once, few, many), or a class if it is expanded.

15	TRBV5-1	NA	NA	TRBJ2-1	TGCGCCAGCAGCTTGGCGAGGGCAGCGAACAATGAGCAGTTCTTC	CASSLARAANNEQFF
15	TRBV6-2/TRBV6-3	TRBD1	once	TRBJ2-7	TGTGCCAGCAGTTACTTAGGGACAGCAGTAGGCGAGCAGTACTTC	CASSYLGTAVGEQYF
16	TRBV7-9	TRBD2	NA	TRBJ2-5	TGTGCCAGCAGCCGACTAGCGGGACTAATAGAAGAGACCCAGTACTTC	CASSRLAGLIEETQYF
13	TRBV27	NA	NA	TRBJ1-4	TGTGCCAGCAGTTTGTTACTAAATGAAAAACTGTTTTTT	CASSLLLNEKLFF
15	TRBV13	TRBD1	NA	TRBJ2-1	TGTGCCAGCAGCTTAATACAGGGGGTTTCCGATGAGCAGTTCTTC	CASSLIQGVSDEQFF
17	TRBV5-1	TRBD1	NA	TRBJ1-4	TGCGCCAGCAGCTTGGAGGGTCAGGGGGCGTTGAGTGAAAAACTGTTTTTT	CASSLEGQGALSEKLFF
15	TRBV4-3	TRBD1	once	TRBJ1-2	TGCGCCAGCAGCCAAGATAGGGGGGACAGCTATGGCTACACCTTC	CASSQDRGDSYGYTF
17	TRBV24-1	NA	NA	TRBJ2-6	TGTGCCACCAGTGCCCCTGGGGCAGGTCCTGGGGCCAACGTCCTGACTTTC	CATSAPGAGPGANVLTF
13	TRBV19	NA	NA	TRBJ2-1	TGTGCCAGTAGTGACTGGATTGACAATGAGCAGTTCTTC	CASSDWIDNEQFF
17	TRBV7-2	TRBD2	few	TRBJ2-2	TGTGCCAGCAGCTTAGACAGCGGGAGGTCGGGCACCGGGGAGCTGTTTTTT	CASSLDSGRSGTGELFF
16	TRBV7-9	TRBD2	NA	TRBJ2-3	TGTGCCAGCAGCTTAACGGTAGCGGGATTCACAGATACGCAGTATTTT	CASSLTVAGFTDTQYF
15	TRBV4-2	NA	NA	TRBJ2-7	TGTGCCAGCAGCCCGAAGTATGGGGCCTCCTACGAGCAGTACTTC	CASSPKYGASYEQYF
15	TRBV25-1	NA	NA	TRBJ2-7	TGTGCCAGCAGTGATACTGAGGGTCCCTCCTACGAGCAGTACTTC	CASSDTEGPSYEQYF
15	TRBV3-1/TRBV3-2	TRBD1	NA	TRBJ1-4	TGTGCCAGCAGCCTCCTAGGACAGGGGGGTGAAAAACTGTTTTTT	CASSLLGQGGEKLFF
15	TRBV10-3	TRBD2	NA	TRBJ2-7	TGTGCCATCAGTGAGGGACTAGCGACAACCTACGAGCAGTACTTC	CAISEGLATTYEQYF
13	TRBV9	NA	NA	TRBJ2-3	TGTGCCAGCAGCGTAGGTATTCCAGATACGCAGTATTTT	CASSVGIPDTQYF
15	TRBV5-6	TRBD1	NA	TRBJ2-2	TGTGCCAGCAGCTTCGGGACAGGCCACACCGGGGAGCTGTTTTTT	CASSFGTGHTGELFF
15	TRBV7-9	NA	NA	TRBJ2-4	TGTGCCAGCAGCTTAGGACAGGGAGGAATCAACATTCAGTACTTC	CASSLGQGGINIQYF
12	TRBV5-1	TRBD1	NA	TRBJ1-2	TGCGCCAGCAGCTTGGATCAGGGGGCCTACACCTTC	CASSLDQGAYTF
15	TRBV6-5	NA	once	TRBJ2-7	TGTGCCAGCAGTTACTTCTGGACGGGGTCCTACGAGCAGTACTTC	CASSYFWTGSYEQYF
14	TRBV4-2	NA	once	TRBJ2-5	TGTGCCAGCAGCCAAGATCGGGGTCATCAGACCCAGTACTTC	CASSQDRGHQTQYF
12	TRBV24-1	NA	NA	TRBJ2-2	TGTGCCACCAGTGAGCCGGGGAGAGAGCTGTTTTTT	CATSEPGRELFF
16	TRBV18	TRBD2	NA	TRBJ2-7	TGTGCCAGCTCCCCCATAGGGACTAGCGGCGGCGGGGAGCAGTACTTC	CASSPIGTSGGGEQYF
13	TRBV6-5	NA	NA	TRBJ2-7	TGTGCCAGCAGTCCGGGGGTGGGATACGAGCAGTACTTC	CASSPGVGYEQYF
13	TRBV12-3/TRBV12-4	NA	NA	TRBJ2-7	TGTGCCAGCAGTTTAGGGCAGGTGGGCGAGCAGTACTTC	CASSLGQVGEQYF
14	TRBV4-2	TRBD2	NA	TRBJ2-7	TGTGCCAGCAGCCCCCGGGGGGGGGCCTACGAGCAGTACTTC	CASSPRGGAYEQYF
15	TRBV6-2/TRBV6-3	NA	NA	TRBJ2-6	TGTGCCAGCAGTAGAACAGGGTCTGGGGCCAACGTCCTGACTTTC	CASSRTGSGANVLTF
19	TRBV27	NA	NA	TRBJ2-7	TGTGTAACCGGGGAGGGGACGACGAGGACAGGGATCTTGTCCTACGAGCAGTACTTC	CVTGEGTTRTGILSYEQYF
18	TRBV10-3	TRBD2	NA	TRBJ2-1	TGTGCCATCAGTGATCCCGGGACTAGCGGGAATTCCTACAATGAGCAGTTCTTC	CAISDPGTSGNSYNEQFF
16	TRBV18	NA	NA	TRBJ1-3	TGTGCCAGCTCACCACTTGAATCCTACTCTGGAAACACCATATATTTT	CASSPLESYSGNTIYF
15	TRBV9	NA	NA	TRBJ2-1	TGTGCCAGCAGCGTAGTTGCGGGGGCTTACAATGAGCAGTTCTTC	CASSVVAGAYNEQFF
15	TRBV4-1	NA	NA	TRBJ1-1	TGCGCCAGCAGCCAAAACCCGGGACGGGGGACTGAAGCTTTCTTT	CASSQNPGRGTEAFF
15	TRBV5-1	NA	few	TRBJ1-4	TGCGCCAGCAGCTTAGACAGCTCAACTAATGAAAAACTGTTTTTT	CASSLDSSTNEKLFF